This is a list of T cell receptor beta chains from one sample in a study of cytomegalovirus exposure and HLA in healthy donors. The method was immunoSEQ multiplex PCR; TCRdb's version includes in-frame clones alone and lacks a portion of them. The top ten clones hold around 1.2% of a sample with some 130,000 clones, over 60% of them seen once. The specimen was PBMCs. Receptors were obtained from a male donor in good health and CMV-seropositive. The CDR3 runs from the conserved cysteine through the conserved F or W. A D gene is named only where the DNA matches it firmly. Clone sizes are given selectively: once, few, many, or a class where the clone is expanded.

TRBV7-2	-	TRBJ2-7	TRBD1	TGTGCCAGCAGCTCTCGAACCTCTTGGACAGGGGGATCCTACGAGCAGTACTTC	CASSSRTSWTGGSYEQYF
TRBV30	-	TRBJ1-1	-	TGTGCCTGGAGTCCGACAAAACAGGGTTCTGAAGCTTTCTTT	CAWSPTKQGSEAFF
TRBV4-1	-	TRBJ2-1	TRBD2	TGCGCCAGCAGCCAAAGAGCGGGAGAGGTCTACAATGAGCAGTTCTTC	CASSQRAGEVYNEQFF
TRBV4-1	few	TRBJ2-1	TRBD2	TGCGCCAGCAGCCGAGGGACTAGCGGGGCCTACAATGAGCAGTTCTTC	CASSRGTSGAYNEQFF
TRBV5-6	-	TRBJ2-5	TRBD2	TGTGCCAGCAGCTGGGGACTAGGAGAGACCCAGTACTTC	CASSWGLGETQYF
TRBV19	few	TRBJ2-2	-	TGTGCCAGGAGGTTTAGTAGTTCGAACACCGGGGAGCTGTTTTTT	CARRFSSSNTGELFF
TRBV28	-	TRBJ1-1	TRBD1	TGTGCCAGCAGTTGGGGGACAGACGTTACTGAAGCTTTCTTT	CASSWGTDVTEAFF
TRBV19	-	TRBJ2-3	TRBD2	TGTGCCAGTAGTTTCGGACTAGCGGGGGGGCACAGCACAGATACGCAGTATTTT	CASSFGLAGGHSTDTQYF
TRBV5-5	-	TRBJ1-5	TRBD1	TGTGCCAGCAGCGGCGGGACAGGGGTTCAGCCCCAGCATTTT	CASSGGTGVQPQHF
TRBV7-9	-	TRBJ2-2	TRBD1	TGTGCCAGCAGCCCCACGACAGGGGGCCGGGCCGGGGAGCTGTTTTTT	CASSPTTGGRAGELFF
TRBV7-3	-	TRBJ1-1	-	TGTGCCAGCAGCTTCCCGGGTCGTGAAGCTTTCTTT	CASSFPGREAFF
TRBV19	-	TRBJ2-1	TRBD2	TGTGCCAGTAGTATCGTGCCTAGCGGATACAATGAGCAGTTCTTC	CASSIVPSGYNEQFF
TRBV28	-	TRBJ2-7	TRBD2	TGTGCCAGCAGCTTTTTCGAGACTAGCGGCTACGAGCAGTACTTC	CASSFFETSGYEQYF
TRBV6-6	-	TRBJ2-1	TRBD1	TGTGCCAGCAGTCACCCGGGACAGGGAGGTATGGAGCAGTTCTTC	CASSHPGQGGMEQFF
TRBV23-1	-	TRBJ1-4	-	TGCGCCAGTTCAAACAGAACTAATGAAAAACTGTTTTTT	CASSNRTNEKLFF
TRBV7-3	-	TRBJ2-3	TRBD2	TGTGCCAGCAGCGGGGGACTAGCGACCACAGATACGCAGTATTTT	CASSGGLATTDTQYF
TRBV7-9	-	TRBJ1-1	TRBD1	TGTGCCAGCAGCTCAAGGACAGGGGGCGGTTTTGAAGCTTTCTTT	CASSSRTGGGFEAFF
TRBV5-1	-	TRBJ2-2	-	TGCGCCAGCAACGAACTAGGAAGCACCGGGGAGCTGTTTTTT	CASNELGSTGELFF
TRBV28	-	TRBJ1-1	-	TGTGCCAGCAGTAACGGACAAAGGCTTATTGAAGCTTTCTTT	CASSNGQRLIEAFF
TRBV7-9	-	TRBJ2-3	-	TGTGCCAGCGCCACCGGGGAGGGGGGAAGCACAGATACGCAGTATTTT	CASATGEGGSTDTQYF
TRBV6-6	-	TRBJ1-2	TRBD1	TGTGCCAGCAGACCCGGGACAGGGCCGTACTATGGCTACACCTTC	CASRPGTGPYYGYTF
TRBV21-1	-	TRBJ1-1	-	TGTGCCAGCAGCAAAGTGCGGCAGGGGGCTAGTCCTGAAGCTTTCTTT	CASSKVRQGASPEAFF
TRBV6-5	-	TRBJ2-7	-	TGTGCCAGCCAGGAAACAGGTCCTTCCTACGAGCAGTACTTC	CASQETGPSYEQYF
TRBV19	-	TRBJ2-7	TRBD1	TGTGCCAGTAGTATTATGGGACAGGGTAACTACGAGCAGTACTTC	CASSIMGQGNYEQYF
TRBV4-3	-	TRBJ1-2	-	TGCGCCAGCAGCTCAGGGGTCGGTGGCTACACCTTC	CASSSGVGGYTF
TRBV5-6	-	TRBJ2-2	TRBD2	TGTGCCAGCAGCCCAAAATCGGGACTAGCGAGCACCGGGGAGCTGTTTTTT	CASSPKSGLASTGELFF
TRBV7-9	-	TRBJ2-7	TRBD1	TGTGCCAGCAGCCGTCATACAGGGGGCGCGGGCAACGAGCAGTACTTC	CASSRHTGGAGNEQYF
TRBV19	few	TRBJ1-2	TRBD1	TGTGCCAGTATCCATACAGGGGACTATGGCTACACCTTC	CASIHTGDYGYTF
TRBV5-1	-	TRBJ2-7	TRBD1	TGCGCCAGCAGCCGTCGGACAGGGGCTTGCGAGCAGTACTTC	CASSRRTGACEQYF
TRBV7-9	-	TRBJ1-2	-	TGTTCCAGCAGCCACTCGACAGCCCATCAAGCTAACTATGGCTACACCTTC	CSSSHSTAHQANYGYTF
TRBV27	-	TRBJ2-7	-	TGTGCCAGCAGTTTCTCAAGCGGGTCCTACGAGCAGTACTTC	CASSFSSGSYEQYF
TRBV5-1	-	TRBJ2-1	TRBD2	TGCGCCAGCAGCGGGCAGGTCAGCGGGGATATTACACGGTTCTTC	CASSGQVSGDITRFF
TRBV10-1	-	TRBJ2-7	-	TGCGCCAGCAGTGGGCCAGGGGCCTACGAGCAGTACTTC	CASSGPGAYEQYF